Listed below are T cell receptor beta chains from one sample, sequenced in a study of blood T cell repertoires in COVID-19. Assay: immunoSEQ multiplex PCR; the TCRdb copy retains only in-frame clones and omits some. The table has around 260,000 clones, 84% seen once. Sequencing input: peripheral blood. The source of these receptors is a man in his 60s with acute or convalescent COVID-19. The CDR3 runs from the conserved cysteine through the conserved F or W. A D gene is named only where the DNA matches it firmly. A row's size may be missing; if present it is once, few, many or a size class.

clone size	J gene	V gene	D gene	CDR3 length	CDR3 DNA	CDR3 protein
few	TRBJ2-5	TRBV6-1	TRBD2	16	TGTGCCAGCAGTGAACTAGCGGGAGGCCCTCAAGAGACCCAGTACTTC	CASSELAGGPQETQYF
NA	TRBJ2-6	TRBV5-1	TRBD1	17	TGCGCCAGCAGGCTGGAGACAGGGGAGGCTGGGGCCAACGTCCTGACTTTC	CASRLETGEAGANVLTF
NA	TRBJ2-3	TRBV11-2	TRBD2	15	TGTGCCAGCAGCCAACAAAGAGCGGGAGGGAATACGCAGTATTTT	CASSQQRAGGNTQYF
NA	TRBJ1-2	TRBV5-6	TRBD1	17	TGTGCCAGCAGCTTTCGCGGGACAGGAAGCCGGGGCTATGGCTACACCTTC	CASSFRGTGSRGYGYTF
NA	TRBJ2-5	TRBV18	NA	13	TGTGCCAGCTCGAGGAATACCCAAGAGACCCAGTACTTC	CASSRNTQETQYF
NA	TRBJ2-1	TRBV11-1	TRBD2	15	TGTGCCAGCAGCTCGGGACTAGATTACTACAATGAGCAGTTCTTC	CASSSGLDYYNEQFF
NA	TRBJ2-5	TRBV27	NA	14	TGTGCCAGCAGTTTAATCGGGAGACGGGAGACCCAGTACTTC	CASSLIGRRETQYF
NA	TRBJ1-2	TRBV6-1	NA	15	TGTGCCAGCAGTGAAGCGCGGCCATTCCATGGGGGCTACACCTTC	CASSEARPFHGGYTF
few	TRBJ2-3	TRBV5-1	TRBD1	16	TGCGCCAGCAGCTTGGCTGGGACAGGCAGCACAGATACGCAGTATTTT	CASSLAGTGSTDTQYF
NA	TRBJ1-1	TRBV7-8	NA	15	TGTGCCAGCAGCTTATTCCACAGGGCCAACACTGAAGCTTTCTTT	CASSLFHRANTEAFF
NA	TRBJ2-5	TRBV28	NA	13	TGTGCCACCCGAAACAGGGATGGGGAGACCCAGTACTTC	CATRNRDGETQYF
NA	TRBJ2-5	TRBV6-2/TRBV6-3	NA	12	TGTGCCAGCAGTTACAGGAGAGAGACCCAGTACTTC	CASSYRRETQYF
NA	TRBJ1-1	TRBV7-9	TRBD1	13	TGTGCCAGTTTCGAAGCTGGGGACAGGGAAGCTTTCTTT	CASFEAGDREAFF
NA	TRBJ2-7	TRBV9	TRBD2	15	TGTGCCAGCAGCGTAGCGGCGGGAGGATCCTACGAGCAGTACTTC	CASSVAAGGSYEQYF
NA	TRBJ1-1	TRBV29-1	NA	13	TGCAGCGTTCGACAGGTTGGGGCGGTTGAAGCTTTCTTT	CSVRQVGAVEAFF
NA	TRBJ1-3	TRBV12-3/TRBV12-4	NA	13	TGTGCCAGCAGGACCTGGGGGCGAAACACCATATATTTT	CASRTWGRNTIYF
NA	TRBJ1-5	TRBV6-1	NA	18	TGTGCCAGCAGTGAAGTGGGAAGGACTCTTTATAGCAATCAGCCCCAGCATTTT	CASSEVGRTLYSNQPQHF
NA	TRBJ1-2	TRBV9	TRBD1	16	TGTGCCAGCAGCGTAGGAGGGGACAGGGTGGCCTATGGCTACACCTTC	CASSVGGDRVAYGYTF
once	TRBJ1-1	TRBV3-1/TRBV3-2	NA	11	TGTGCCAGCAGCCAAGATCAGATCGCTTTCTTT	CASSQDQIAFF
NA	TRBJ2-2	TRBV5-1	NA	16	TGCGCCAGCAGCTTGCGAGAGGTGCCTGGCTCCGGGGAGCTGTTTTTT	CASSLREVPGSGELFF
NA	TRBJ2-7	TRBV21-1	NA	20	TGTGCCAGCAGCAAAGAAATCCCCCGGGAGGGGGGCGAAATTATCTACGAGCAGTACTTC	CASSKEIPREGGEIIYEQYF
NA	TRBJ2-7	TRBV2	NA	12	TGTGCCAGCAGTGCCGACAACTACGAGCAGTACTTC	CASSADNYEQYF
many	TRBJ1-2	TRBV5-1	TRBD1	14	TGCGCCAGCAGCTCGACAGGGGTCTACTATGGCTACACCTTC	CASSSTGVYYGYTF
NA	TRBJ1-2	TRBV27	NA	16	TGTGCCAGCAGGACCCTCGCAGGACCCTCGGGGGATGGCTACACCTTC	CASRTLAGPSGDGYTF
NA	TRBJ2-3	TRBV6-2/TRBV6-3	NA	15	TGTGCCAGCAGCCCCGGGGCTAGCGACACAGATACGCAGTATTTT	CASSPGASDTDTQYF
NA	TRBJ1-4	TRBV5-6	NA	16	TGTGCCAGCAGCCCTGGGGCCAGGAGCAAGAATGAAAAACTGTTTTTT	CASSPGARSKNEKLFF
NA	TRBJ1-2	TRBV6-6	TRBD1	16	TGTGCCAGCAGTCATTCCCCGGGACAGGGTGTCTATGGCTACACCTTC	CASSHSPGQGVYGYTF
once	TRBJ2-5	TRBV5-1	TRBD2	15	TGCGCCAGCAGCTTGGGTCCTAGCGGGGTGGAGACCCAGTACTTC	CASSLGPSGVETQYF
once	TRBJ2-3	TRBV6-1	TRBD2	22	TGTGCCAGCAGTGAAGGGGAGATTCGGGGACTAGTTAACTCGGGTAGATTAGATACGCAGTATTTT	CASSEGEIRGLVNSGRLDTQYF
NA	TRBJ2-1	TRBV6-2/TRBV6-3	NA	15	TGTGCCAGCAGTTACTCGCCCGGGTCCCTCAATGAGCAGTTCTTC	CASSYSPGSLNEQFF
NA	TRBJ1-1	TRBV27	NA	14	TGTGCCAGCAGTCTCAGGGCGCAGAACACTGAAGCTTTCTTT	CASSLRAQNTEAFF
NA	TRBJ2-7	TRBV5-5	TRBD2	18	TGTGCCAGCACCGTTAGGGCTAGCGGGGGGCACACACCCTACGAGCAGTACTTC	CASTVRASGGHTPYEQYF
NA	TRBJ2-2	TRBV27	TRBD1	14	TGTGCCAGCCAGACAGGGGGATACACCGGGGAGCTGTTTTTT	CASQTGGYTGELFF
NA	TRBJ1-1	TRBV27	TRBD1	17	TGTGCCAGTGATCCGGGGGCCAGGGGGTTGAGAGGCACTGAAGCTTTCTTT	CASDPGARGLRGTEAFF
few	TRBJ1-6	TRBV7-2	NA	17	TGTGCCAGCAGCTTAGATCTGGGAGTGGTCAATAATTCACCCCTCCACTTT	CASSLDLGVVNNSPLHF
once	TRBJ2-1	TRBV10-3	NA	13	TGTGCCATCAGTGAGTCCCCAGGGGCTGAGCAGTTCTTC	CAISESPGAEQFF
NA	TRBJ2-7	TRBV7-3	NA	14	TGTGCCAGCAGCGCACGGGGTTCTTCCCACGAGCAGTACTTC	CASSARGSSHEQYF
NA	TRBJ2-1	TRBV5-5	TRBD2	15	TGTGCCAGCAGCAGGACTAGCTTAGCCTACAATGAGCAGTTCTTC	CASSRTSLAYNEQFF
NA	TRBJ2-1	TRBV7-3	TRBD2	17	TGTGCCAGCAGCTTAGATCACCGGACTAGCGGGAGCCATGAGCAGTTCTTC	CASSLDHRTSGSHEQFF
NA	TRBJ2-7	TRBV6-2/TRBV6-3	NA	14	TGTGCCAGCAGCAGATTCCGGGACACCTACGAGCAGTACTTC	CASSRFRDTYEQYF
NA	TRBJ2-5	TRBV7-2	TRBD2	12	TGTGCCAGCAGCGCTACTAGCGGTAGTAATGACTTC	CASSATSGSNDF
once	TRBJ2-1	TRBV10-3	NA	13	TGTGCCATCGCGGAGGGGAAGGGCAATGAGCAGTTCTTC	CAIAEGKGNEQFF